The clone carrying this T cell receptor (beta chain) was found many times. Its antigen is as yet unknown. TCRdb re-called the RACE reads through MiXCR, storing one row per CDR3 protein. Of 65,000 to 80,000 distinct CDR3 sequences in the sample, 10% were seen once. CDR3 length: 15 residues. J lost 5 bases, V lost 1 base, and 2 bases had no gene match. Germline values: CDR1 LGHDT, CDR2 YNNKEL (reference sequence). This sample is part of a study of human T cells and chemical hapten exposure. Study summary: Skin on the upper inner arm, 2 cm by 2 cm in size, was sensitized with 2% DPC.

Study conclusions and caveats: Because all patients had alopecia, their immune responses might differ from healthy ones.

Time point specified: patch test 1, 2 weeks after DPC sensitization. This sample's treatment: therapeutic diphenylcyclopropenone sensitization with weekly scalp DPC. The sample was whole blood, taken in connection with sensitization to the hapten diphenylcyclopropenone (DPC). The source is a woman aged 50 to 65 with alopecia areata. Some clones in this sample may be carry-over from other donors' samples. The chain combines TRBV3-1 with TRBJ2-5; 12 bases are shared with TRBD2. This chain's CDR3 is CASSQVTSGSETQYF. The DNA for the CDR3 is TGTGCCAGCAGCCAAGTGACTAGCGGGAGCGAGACCCAGTACTTC.